What follows are 23 T cell receptor beta chains derived from one specimen sequenced in a study of CD8+ T cells in alopecia areata. RNA extraction and reverse transcription yielded cDNA as sequencing template. Clones were sequenced by immunoSEQ multiplex PCR, and TCRdb holds only the in-frame ones, with some missing. The sample lists about 140,000 clones; 55% were seen once. The sequenced sample was CD4+ T cells sorted from blood. The receptors were gathered from a human donor in good health.

This clone was observed once. This chain connects TRBV5-1 to TRBJ2-7; either TRBD1 or TRBD2 may fit D (5 bases each). The CDR3 totals 15 residues. Germline assignment: CDR1 SGHRS and CDR2 YFSETQ. The germline V and J ends were trimmed by 4 bases and 2 bases, with 16 bases remaining between them. The CDR3 nucleotides are TGCGCCAGCAGCCTAAACACCGGGACGCCCTACGAGCAGTACTTC. This sequence encodes CASSLNTGTPYEQYF.

This rearrangement joins TRBV6-1 to TRBJ2-2; D tentatively reads TRBD1 or TRBD2 (6 bases each). V lost 0 bases and J lost 13, with 24 bases in between. This CDR3 has 17 amino acids. The V gene's germline CDR1 is MNHNS and CDR2 SASEGT. The CDR3 bases are TGTGCCAGCAGTGAAGCAGATTGGGTCCGGGGGCAGCTCGGGCTGTTTTTT. Amino acids: CASSEADWVRGQLGLFF.

The V call is TRBV4-1, the J call TRBJ1-2; TRBD1 matches at 7 bases. The CDR3 totals 14 residues. The V and J ends lost 5 bases and 7 bases, in that order; junction bases with no gene match: 10. The germline CDR1 and CDR2 sequences are MGHRA and YSYEKL. CDR3 sequence (DNA): TGCGCCAGCAGCTACGGGGGAAGGGGGCCTGGCTACACCTTC. As protein: CASSYGGRGPGYTF.

Here the CDR3 DNA reads TGCGCCAGCAGCTTCAGGACAGGGAATATGCACGAGCAGTACTTC. Residues: CASSFRTGNMHEQYF. The chain joins TRBV5-1 to TRBJ2-7; the match to TRBD1 covers 8 bases. This CDR3 is built from 15 residues. The trim removed 2 bases at V and 5 bases at J, leaving 9 bases unmatched. The germline gives CDR1 SGHRS, CDR2 YFSETQ.

This sequence joins TRBV19 and TRBJ2-7, with 9 positions matching TRBD2. The junction had 10 bases not matched to a gene; V was cut back by 7 bases and J by 9 bases. Germline V gives CDR1 LNHDA, CDR2 SQIVND (reference sequence). CDR3 length: 13 residues. The CDR3 DNA is TGTGCCAGTACGTCCGCTAGCGGGACTTCGCAGTACTTC. Translating gives CASTSASGTSQYF.

The CDR3 coding sequence is TGTGCCAGCAGTTTAAGAGACCGTATCGAGCAGTACTTC. This codes for CASSLRDRIEQYF. The J gene is TRBJ2-7, the V gene TRBV27; D is unclear. Between the trimmed V and J ends, which lost 2 bases and 6 bases, there was a span of 11 bases. The germline V gene has CDR1 MNHEY and CDR2 SMNVEV (reference sequence). The CDR3 length is 13 residues.

This clone appeared a single time. V is TRBV6-5 and J is TRBJ2-2; the match to TRBD2 covers 12 bases. J gave up 8 bases and V 4 bases, and 8 bases lay outside the gene matches. Per the germline V gene, CDR1 is MNHEY and CDR2 is SVGAGI. The CDR3 length is 16 residues. The DNA for the CDR3 is TGTGCCAGCAGTTCAGCACGGACTAGCGGGAAAGGGGAGCTGTTTTTT. It specifies CASSSARTSGKGELFF.

This chain uses TRBV18 with TRBJ2-1; no reliable D call. This CDR3 region has 13 residues. The V gene's germline CDR1 is KGHSH and CDR2 LQKENI. V was clipped by 3 bases and J by 5 bases, with 8 bases between them. The CDR3 DNA follows: TGTGCCAGCTCACCGGTCCGGCACAATGAGCAGTTCTTC. Protein sequence: CASSPVRHNEQFF.

This clone was observed a handful of times. The chain recombines TRBV5-1 with TRBJ1-1, with TRBD1 matching 10 bases. Germline loops: CDR1 SGHRS, CDR2 YFSETQ. V gave up 2 bases and J gave up 2 bases; unmatched junction bases: 3. The CDR3 runs 15 residues. The CDR3 coding sequence is TGCGCCAGCAGCTTCGGGACAGGGGTAAACACTGAAGCTTTCTTT. Translated: CASSFGTGVNTEAFF.

The chain carries TRBV29-1 and TRBJ1-1; 11 positions agree with TRBD1. The J segment lost 4 bases and the V segment lost 7 bases, leaving 2 bases of the junction unmatched. The CDR3 contains 12 residues. Germline V gives CDR1 SQVTM, CDR2 ANQGSEA. In DNA, the CDR3 is TGCAGCGAAGGGACAGGGGGCACTGAAGCTTTCTTT. Translation: CSEGTGGTEAFF.

The V and J genes are TRBV4-2 and TRBJ2-7; D gene unclear. Germline V CDR1 and CDR2: LGHNA, YNFKEQ. CDR3 length: 16 residues. V lost 4 bases to trimming and J lost 0 bases, with 16 bases between them. CDR3 protein: CASSPGPHLFSYEQYF. For the CDR3, the DNA is TGTGCCAGCAGCCCCGGGCCACACCTCTTCTCCTACGAGCAGTACTTC.

This clone was picked up a small number of times. This chain uses TRBV6-1 with TRBJ1-3, with a possible D match to TRBD1 (5 bases). V lost 10 bases and J lost 8, with 15 bases in between. CDR1 is MNHNS and CDR2 is SASEGT in the germline V gene. CDR3 length: 12 residues. The CDR3 region is CAISDQGYTIYF. The CDR3 nucleotides read TGTGCCATTTCCGACCAGGGTTACACCATATATTTT.

This clone was seen a handful of times. The rearrangement uses TRBV6-6 and TRBJ1-3, with D unresolved. This CDR3 is 14 amino acids long. The germline CDR1 and CDR2 sequences are MNHNY and SVGAGI (reference sequence). Trimming shortened V by 0 bases and J by 4 bases, and 7 bases separated the two germline ends. For the CDR3, the DNA is TGTGCCAGCAGTTACTCGCAGCGCGGAAACACCATATATTTT. Its translation is CASSYSQRGNTIYF.

This chain connects TRBV4-2 to TRBJ2-5, with 8 bases that match TRBD2. Germline loops: CDR1 LGHNA, CDR2 YNFKEQ. V shed 4 bases, J shed 5 bases, and the junction held 9 bases outside the gene matches. This CDR3 is built from 15 residues. The CDR3 region has the DNA TGTGCCAGCAGCCCGGGACTAGTCCTTTGGGAGACCCAGTACTTC. Its translation: CASSPGLVLWETQYF.

The chain uses TRBV25-1 and TRBJ1-2; D is ambiguous. V lost 8 bases and J 8 bases, leaving 15 bases between the germline ends. Germline CDR1 and CDR2: MGHDK and SYGVNS. This CDR3 has 12 amino acids. CDR3 nucleotides: TGTGCCAGCGCCCGGCTAGGGTCCGGCTACACCTTC. This codes for CASARLGSGYTF.

The gene calls are TRBV5-1 and TRBJ2-3; D not certain. Germline CDR1 and CDR2: SGHRS and YFSETQ. This CDR3 spans 11 amino acids. V was cut by 5 bases and J by 1 base, with 2 bases left in between. In DNA form, the CDR3 reads TGCGCCAGCAGGGGCACAGATACGCAGTATTTT. Amino acid sequence: CASRGTDTQYF.

The sample holds a few counts of this clone. The DNA for the CDR3 is TGTGCCAGTACTCCCGAGGCGGGGAATGCGCAGTATTTT. Translating it yields CASTPEAGNAQYF. The chain is built from TRBV19 and TRBJ2-3; the D gene is possibly TRBD2 (6 bases). CDR1 is LNHDA and CDR2 is SQIVND in the germline V gene (reference sequence). CDR3 length: 13 residues. Trimming took 7 bases from V and 10 from J, leaving 18 bases between them.

This clone came up a few times. V is TRBV29-1 and J is TRBJ2-7, with D possibly matching TRBD1 (5 bases). Trimming shortened V by 5 bases and J by 6 bases, and 23 bases separated the two germline ends. Germline V gives CDR1 SQVTM, CDR2 ANQGSEA. This CDR3 spans 15 amino acids. This CDR3 is CSVTPQQQGLGEQYF. DNA for the CDR3: TGCAGCGTTACCCCACAGCAGCAGGGTCTAGGCGAGCAGTACTTC.

The rearrangement links TRBV7-3 to TRBJ2-7, with D hard to call. Per germline, CDR1 SGHTA and CDR2 FQGTGA. The V end was cut by 6 bases, the J end by 4 bases, with 13 bases between. CDR3 length: 13 residues. CDR3 nucleotide sequence: TGTGCCAGCAGTTCCGGGTCGCCGTACGAGCAGTACTTC. Amino acids: CASSSGSPYEQYF.

The gene calls are TRBV9 and TRBJ2-4; possible D gene TRBD1, 6 bases. Germline V gene lookup returns CDR1 SGDLS and CDR2 YYNGEE. The CDR3 sequence is 17 residues long. Trimming removed 1 base from V and 1 base from J, with 15 bases in between. The CDR3 here is CASSVYQGRGAKNIQYF. The CDR3 DNA reads TGTGCCAGCAGCGTATATCAGGGGCGAGGGGCCAAAAACATTCAGTACTTC.

The rearrangement links TRBV6-5 to TRBJ2-5; D gene uncertain. Trimming left V 2 bases short and J 4 bases short, with 14 bases between. CDR3 length equals 15 residues. CDR1 MNHEY and CDR2 SVGAGI come from the germline V gene. This CDR3 is CASSYGNARSETQYF. Here the CDR3 DNA reads TGTGCCAGCAGTTACGGGAACGCGCGTTCAGAGACCCAGTACTTC.

Comments on this clone: Other nucleotide sequences in the sample specify the same CDR3. This chain links TRBV15 with TRBJ2-5; D is unresolved. Germline CDR1 reads LNHNV; CDR2 reads YYDKDF (reference sequence). Trimming pared 1 base from V and 3 bases from J, leaving 6 bases between. The CDR3 totals 13 residues. CDR3 in amino acids: CATSRGTEETQYF. Written as DNA, the CDR3 is TGTGCCACCAGCAGAGGGACGGAAGAGACCCAGTACTTC.

The DNA of the CDR3 is TGCAGCGTTGTGTGGGCGACCCACCCCTACGAGCAGTACTTC. This gives the protein CSVVWATHPYEQYF. The V call is TRBV29-1, the J call TRBJ2-7; D remains ambiguous. The CDR3 runs to 14 residues. CDR1 and CDR2 (germline): SQVTM, ANQGSEA. The germline V and J ends were trimmed by 4 bases and 2 bases, with 15 bases remaining between them.